This TCR beta chain was sequenced during a study of shared clonotypes between healthy human individuals. Overall study: There were three CD4 naive, three CD4 memory, two CD8 naive and one CD8 memory plates per donor.

Assay: immunoSEQ multiplex PCR; the TCRdb copy retains only in-frame clones and omits some. Among hundreds of thousands of clones listed, 95% to 98% were seen once. Naive CD8 populations comprised CD45RO-negative cells positively selected for CCR7, excluding terminally differentiated effector memory CD45RA+ cells. Every donor, a Caucasian adult, lived in Nashville, Tennessee. The CDR3 runs 15 residues. V dropped 5 bases and J dropped 0 bases, with 14 bases sitting between them. From germline, CDR1 is SEHNR and CDR2 FQNEAQ (reference sequence). The origin of this receptor is a man under 40 in good health. Sequencing was carried out using naive CD8+ T cells sorted from blood. The rearrangement uses TRBV7-9 and TRBJ2-7, with D possibly matching TRBD1 (6 bases). CDR3 sequence reads: CASSHSWDNSYEQYF. The DNA for the CDR3 is TGTGCCAGCAGCCATTCATGGGACAACTCCTACGAGCAGTACTTC.